The 30 T cell receptor beta chains reported below all come from one sample, sequenced in a study of molecular identifiers for immune sequencing clone quantification. One entry per CDR3 protein, called by TCRdb with MiXCR from the PCR reads. The sample records roughly 630,000 distinct CDR3 sequences, 25% being singletons. The sequencing input was naive CD8+ T cells from blood, with Jurkat cell RNA spiked in. Subset here: FACS-sorted CD8+CD4-CCR7+CD45RA+ naive T cells. The receptors originated from a human donor in good health. Some libraries in this study had Jurkat cell RNA spiked in.

This clonotype has ten or more counts. This sequence joins TRBV5-1 and TRBJ2-1, with 10 positions matching TRBD1. Per germline, CDR1 SGHRS and CDR2 YFSETQ. The CDR3 loop spans 15 amino acids. J was trimmed by 12 bases and V by 4 bases; bases with no gene match: 13. CDR3 sequence (DNA): TGCGCCAGCAGCCCATACCCCGGGACAGGGGATGGGCAGTTCTTC. Translated, it gives CASSPYPGTGDGQFF.

This clonotype was counted a few times. This rearrangement joins TRBV5-6 to TRBJ1-5, with 8 nucleotides matching TRBD1. From germline, CDR1 is SGHDT and CDR2 YYEEEE. The CDR3 extends over 16 amino acids. V was pared by 4 bases and J by 4 bases, with 10 bases of the junction left unmatched. The DNA of the CDR3 is TGTGCCAGCAGCGGCGGACAGGGAATAGTGAATCAGCCCCAGCATTTT. Encoded protein: CASSGGQGIVNQPQHF.

This clonotype occurred a few times. The gene calls are TRBV9 and TRBJ2-7; D is ambiguous. Germline V gene lookup returns CDR1 SGDLS and CDR2 YYNGEE. The V end lost 0 bases, the J end lost 3 bases, and 7 bases lay between the germline ends. This CDR3 comprises 13 residues. The CDR3 region is CASSVGVDYEQYF. The CDR3 bases are TGTGCCAGCAGCGTAGGAGTTGACTACGAGCAGTACTTC. The complete variable domain, with remaining parts taken from reference TRBV9 and TRBJ2-7, reads DSGVTQTPKHLITATGQRVTLRCSPRSGDLSVYWYQQSLDQGLQFLIQYYNGEERAKGNILERFSAQQFPDLHSELNLSSLELGDSALYFCASSVGVDYEQYFGPGTRLTVT.

About this clonotype: Without the conserved terminal phenylalanine or tryptophan, this CDR3 likely stems from a read error. V usage is TRBV5-1 and J usage is TRBJ1-1; the D is unclear. Per germline, CDR1 SGHRS and CDR2 YFSETQ. Trimming cost V 4 bases and J 4 bases, with 17 bases left between them. The CDR3 is 15 residues long. CDR3 DNA: TGCGCCAGCAGCCTTTGGGAGGGTAGTATCACTGAAGCTTTCATT. Translation gives CASSLWEGSITEAFI.

This clonotype was detected only a few times. V usage is TRBV4-2 and J usage is TRBJ1-2, with D unresolved. The CDR3 has 14 amino acids. The ends were cut back, 1 base at V and 2 bases at J, with 8 bases in the middle. Germline V gene lookup returns CDR1 LGHNA and CDR2 YNFKEQ. The CDR3, as DNA: TGTGCCAGCAGCCAAGTCGCCAACAACTATGGCTACACCTTC. Its protein product is CASSQVANNYGYTF.

Of note for this clonotype: A much larger clone lies one base from this, so it may be a read error. The rearrangement links TRBV4-1 to TRBJ2-7, with D tentatively TRBD2 (6 bases). CDR3 length: 16 residues. The V end was cut by 4 bases, the J end by 0 bases, with 16 bases between. Germline CDR1 and CDR2: MGHRA and YSYEKL. The CDR3 is CASSPGGPLVSYEQYF. DNA for the CDR3: TGCGCCAGCAGCCCCGGGGGACCCCTGGTCTCCTACGAGCAGTACTTC.

This clonotype was detected many times. This sequence joins TRBV7-9 and TRBJ2-3; no definite D call. Germline V gene lookup returns CDR1 SEHNR and CDR2 FQNEAQ (reference sequence). CDR3 length: 14 residues. V lost 5 bases, J lost 8 bases, and 17 bases lay in between. CDR3: CASSQIRLPGTQYF. CDR3 in DNA: TGTGCCAGCAGCCAAATTAGACTCCCCGGTACGCAGTATTTT.

The rearrangement joins TRBV5-1 to TRBJ1-1; the D is unclear. The germline V gene encodes CDR1 SGHRS and CDR2 YFSETQ. The ends were cut back, 2 bases at V and 8 bases at J, with 22 bases in the middle. The CDR3 contains 16 residues. The CDR3 nucleotides read TGCGCCAGCAGCTTCCACTCCGAGAAACAAAGCACAGAAGCTTTCTTT. It encodes CASSFHSEKQSTEAFF.

The chain has TRBV19 and TRBJ2-7; maybe TRBD1 (5 bases). The germline gives CDR1 LNHDA, CDR2 SQIVND (reference sequence). The CDR3 runs to 16 residues. Between the trimmed V and J ends, which lost 8 bases and 0 bases, there was a span of 20 bases. Here the CDR3 reads CASATATDQSSYEQYF. The CDR3 DNA reads as TGTGCCAGTGCCACCGCGACAGACCAGAGCTCCTACGAGCAGTACTTC.

In its sample, this clonotype was seen many times. This chain uses TRBV7-9 with TRBJ1-2, with unresolved D. Trimming pared 7 bases from V and 2 bases from J, leaving 11 bases between. In germline, CDR1 is SEHNR, CDR2 FQNEAQ (reference sequence). This CDR3 is 13 amino acids long. This CDR3 is CASMNDMNYGYTF. The DNA for the CDR3 is TGTGCCAGCATGAATGACATGAACTATGGCTACACCTTC. Filled out from reference TRBV7-9 and TRBJ1-2, the complete variable domain reads DTGVSQNPRHKITKRGQNVTFRCDPISEHNRLYWYRQTLGQGPEFLTYFQNEAQLEKSRLLSDRFSAERPKGSFSTLEIQRTEQGDSAMYLCASMNDMNYGYTFGSGTRLTVV.

In its sample, this clonotype was seen a few times. The chain uses TRBV27 and TRBJ2-2; 8 bases map to TRBD1. Germline V gene lookup returns CDR1 MNHEY and CDR2 SMNVEV (reference sequence). CDR3 length: 16 residues. Trimming cost V 6 bases and J 7 bases; bases outside gene matches: 13. CDR3 DNA: TGTGCCAGCAGCGATTTGACAGGGGTCCACCGCGGGGAGCTGTTTTTT. As protein: CASSDLTGVHRGELFF.

This clonotype has just a few counts. The rearrangement joins TRBV2 to TRBJ1-5; TRBD1 matches 10 bases. The CDR3 length is 18 residues. Looked up from germline, CDR1 is SNHLY and CDR2 is FYNNEI. The V and J ends lost 4 bases and 0 bases, in that order; junction bases with no gene match: 9. CDR3: CASSGSRTGGSSNQPQHF. The CDR3 DNA is TGTGCCAGCAGTGGGTCCAGGACAGGGGGGAGTAGCAATCAGCCCCAGCATTTT.

This clonotype was picked up many times. V gene TRBV6-2 or TRBV6-3 combines with J gene TRBJ1-2; D gene uncertain. Germline V gene sequence: CDR1 MNHEY, CDR2 SVGEGT. The CDR3 spans 20 residues. V lost 0 bases, J lost 3 bases, and 26 bases lay in between. The CDR3 loop reads CASSYSTIHKQLPEDYGYTF. DNA of the CDR3: TGTGCCAGCAGTTACTCGACAATCCACAAGCAACTACCTGAAGACTATGGCTACACCTTC.

This clonotype was picked up one time. The rearrangement uses TRBV30 and TRBJ2-5; 8 bases match TRBD1. Trimming at V came to 0 bases and at J to 4 bases, leaving 1 base not matched to a gene. This CDR3 is 13 amino acids long. Germline V CDR1 and CDR2: GTSNPN, SVGIG (reference sequence). The CDR3 coding sequence is TGTGCCTGGAGTGTAACAGGGGGAGAGACCCAGTACTTC. Translation: CAWSVTGGETQYF.

This clonotype was seen a few times. The chain combines TRBV11-3 with TRBJ2-2; D is ambiguous. CDR3 length equals 16 residues. CDR1 and CDR2 (germline): SGHNT, YENEEA. Trimming left V 4 bases short and J 4 bases short, with 16 bases between. The CDR3: CASSSITAVPTGELFF. DNA for the CDR3: TGTGCCAGCAGCTCTATCACGGCAGTCCCCACCGGGGAGCTGTTTTTT.

This clonotype was detected many times. This chain uses TRBV27 with TRBJ2-7; 9 nucleotides agree with TRBD1. CDR1 MNHEY and CDR2 SMNVEV come from the germline V gene (reference sequence). The trim removed 5 bases at V and 7 bases at J, leaving 6 bases unmatched. The CDR3 has 13 residues. The CDR3 region has the DNA TGTGCCAGCAGTCCACAGGGGGCGTGGGAGCAGTACTTC. Protein: CASSPQGAWEQYF.

This clonotype appeared a few times. This chain connects TRBV12-3 or TRBV12-4 to TRBJ2-2; 7 positions agree with TRBD1. The junction had 6 bases not matched to a gene; V was cut back by 8 bases and J by 0 bases. This CDR3 contains 15 residues. As DNA, the CDR3 is TGTGCCAGCGGACAAGGGACAGCGAACACCGGGGAGCTGTTTTTT. Protein sequence: CASGQGTANTGELFF.

This clonotype has ten or more counts. The chain carries TRBV12-3 or TRBV12-4 and TRBJ2-2; 8 nucleotides match TRBD1. The CDR3 runs to 15 residues. Unmatched junction bases numbered 5, after V lost 5 bases and J lost 3 bases. The CDR3 loop is CASSPRQGYTGELFF. The CDR3 DNA is TGTGCCAGCAGTCCTCGACAGGGGTACACCGGGGAGCTGTTTTTT.

Comment on this clonotype: This clone may be a read error of a much larger clone one base away. This chain uses TRBV12-3 or TRBV12-4 with TRBJ1-5; possible D gene TRBD1, 5 bases. The CDR3 has 14 amino acids. Here the CDR3 reads CASTEGLSNQPQQF. The CDR3 DNA sequence: TGTGCCAGCACCGAGGGACTGAGCAATCAGCCCCAGCAGTTT.

In its sample, this clonotype was seen many times. The chain is built from TRBV4-3 and TRBJ1-1; D possibly corresponds to TRBD1 (6 bases). There are 15 residues in the CDR3. V was trimmed by 0 bases and J by 8 bases, leaving 16 bases between them. Germline values: CDR1 LGHNA, CDR2 YSLEER. The CDR3 nucleotides are TGCGCCAGCAGCCAAGATCGGGGGGAAGGGACAGAAGCTTTCTTT. Translated, it gives CASSQDRGEGTEAFF.

The chain carries TRBV4-1 and TRBJ2-7; tentatively, D is TRBD1 (5 bases). This CDR3 contains 15 residues. With 1 base removed from V and 2 bases from J, the gap between germline ends came to 12 bases. Per the germline V gene, CDR1 is MGHRA and CDR2 is YSYEKL. The CDR3 coding sequence is TGCGCCAGCAGCCAAGTCCAGGGCGGTACCTACGAGCAGTACTTC. Its translation is CASSQVQGGTYEQYF.

The rearrangement links TRBV28 to TRBJ2-7; no clear D gene. This CDR3 has 14 amino acids. V gave up 2 bases and J gave up 6 bases, with 14 bases separating them. Germline V gives CDR1 MDHEN, CDR2 SYDVKM. The CDR3 loop reads CASSLGPAPSEQYF. Written as DNA, the CDR3 is TGTGCCAGCAGTTTAGGACCGGCGCCCTCCGAGCAGTACTTC. The full variable domain, in which reference TRBV28 and TRBJ2-7 provide the parts outside the CDR3, is DVKVTQSSRYLVKRTGEKVFLECVQDMDHENMFWYRQDPGLGLRLIYFSYDVKMKEKGDIPEGYSVSREKKERFSLILESASTNQTSMYLCASSLGPAPSEQYFGPGTRLTVT.

Remarks on this clonotype: A clone one base away is much larger, so this may be a read error. This sequence joins TRBV7-9 and TRBJ2-1; TRBD1 aligns across 12 bases. This CDR3 contains 16 residues. Germline assignment: CDR1 SEHNR and CDR2 FQNEAQ (reference sequence). The ends lost 8 bases at V and 7 bases at J; junction bases unmatched: 12. In nucleotides, the CDR3 is TGTGCCAGCGGCCCAGGCCCGGGACAGGGGGCGAATGAGCAGTTCTTC. Amino acids: CASGPGPGQGANEQFF.

This clonotype was seen repeatedly, ten times or more. This sequence joins TRBV27 and TRBJ2-7; D is unresolved. Deletions cut 4 bases from V and 6 bases from J, with 10 bases between. The V gene's germline CDR1 is MNHEY and CDR2 SMNVEV (reference sequence). This CDR3 has 12 amino acids. The CDR3 sequence is CASSSTGIEQYF. The CDR3 DNA reads as TGTGCCAGCAGTTCGACCGGCATCGAGCAGTACTTC.

The gene calls are TRBV19 and TRBJ1-2; D unresolved. From germline, CDR1 is LNHDA and CDR2 SQIVND (reference sequence). The CDR3 runs to 12 residues. With 8 bases removed from V and 0 bases from J, the gap between germline ends came to 7 bases. In DNA form, the CDR3 reads TGTGCCAGTGGCGCCGCTAACTATGGCTACACCTTC. It translates to CASGAANYGYTF. The full variable domain, rest sourced from reference TRBV19 and TRBJ1-2, is DGGITQSPKYLFRKEGQNVTLSCEQNLNHDAMYWYRQDPGQGLRLIYYSQIVNDFQKGDIAEGYSVSREKKESFPLTVTSAQKNPTAFYLCASGAANYGYTFGSGTRLTVV.

On this clonotype itself: This may come from a read error, since a much larger clone is one base off. The chain is built from TRBV11-2 and TRBJ2-1; no clear D. The germline V gene encodes CDR1 SGHAT and CDR2 FQNNGV. This CDR3 region has 13 residues. The CDR3 nucleotides are TGTGCCTGCAGCTCCCCGGTCGATAATGAGCAGTTCTTC. Amino acids: CACSSPVDNEQFF.

V and J are TRBV30 and TRBJ2-6; no firm D call. The germline V gene encodes CDR1 GTSNPN and CDR2 SVGIG (reference sequence). The CDR3 spans 12 residues. Trimming left V 1 base short and J 4 bases short, with 2 bases between. The CDR3 is CAWSGGANVLTF. The CDR3 DNA follows: TGTGCCTGGAGTGGAGGGGCCAACGTCCTGACTTTC.

This chain joins TRBV9 and TRBJ2-7; 7 bases map to TRBD2. The trim removed 0 bases at V and 0 bases at J, leaving 3 bases unmatched. The germline CDR1 and CDR2 sequences are SGDLS and YYNGEE. This CDR3 region has 15 residues. This CDR3 is CASSVGGGYSYEQYF. The CDR3 DNA sequence: TGTGCCAGCAGCGTAGGGGGGGGGTACTCCTACGAGCAGTACTTC.

This clonotype turned up a few times. The rearrangement joins TRBV5-6 to TRBJ1-6; D unresolved. V dropped 0 bases and J dropped 0 bases, with 10 bases sitting between them. Germline V CDR1 and CDR2: SGHDT, YYEEEE. The CDR3 totals 17 residues. The DNA for the CDR3 is TGTGCCAGCAGCTTGGAACAGAGGAGCTCCTATAATTCACCCCTCCACTTT. Translating gives CASSLEQRSSYNSPLHF. Variable domain in full (rest from reference TRBV5-6 and TRBJ1-6): DAGVTQSPTHLIKTRGQQVTLRCSPKSGHDTVSWYQQALGQGPQFIFQYYEEEERQRGNFPDRFSGHQFPNYSSELNVNALLLGDSALYLCASSLEQRSSYNSPLHFGNGTRLTVT.

Only a few counts were recorded for this clonotype. The V call is TRBV6-5, the J call TRBJ1-1; D is possibly TRBD1 (5 bases). With 0 bases removed from V and 4 bases from J, the gap between germline ends came to 12 bases. CDR3 size: 15 residues. Germline lookup yields CDR1 MNHEY and CDR2 SVGAGI. DNA for the CDR3: TGTGCCAGCAGTTACTCGATAATCGGGGGCACTGAAGCTTTCTTT. The encoded protein is CASSYSIIGGTEAFF.